The clone carrying this T cell receptor (beta chain) has a single count. Libraries were prepared by immunoSEQ multiplex PCR; TCRdb keeps only in-frame clonotypes and omits some of them. Of 110,000 to 150,000 clones in the sample, over 75% were seen once. Germline V gene sequence: CDR1 SGDLS, CDR2 YYNGEE. The CDR3 spans 16 residues. Trimming stripped 2 bases from V and 4 bases from J, with 16 bases between. This entry belongs to a study of blood T cell repertoires in COVID-19. The rearrangement joins TRBV9 to TRBJ1-3; TRBD1 is a possible D gene (6 bases). The sample taken for sequencing was peripheral blood. The receptor's source is a human donor in a cohort sampled during active COVID-19. The CDR3 region is CASSVEQGAVGNTIYF. CDR3 nucleotides: TGTGCCAGCAGCGTCGAACAGGGAGCGGTAGGAAACACCATATATTTT.